These 3 T cell receptor beta chains were all obtained from the same sample, sequenced in a study of shared clonotypes between healthy human individuals. Sequencing was performed with immunoSEQ multiplex PCR; in TCRdb, only in-frame clones are kept and a portion is missing. This sample has roughly 2.4 million clones, with almost 96% found just once. The specimen was naive CD4+ T cells sorted from blood. Documented subset: CD45RA+ positively selected. The receptor set was obtained from a man between 18 and 35 years old in good health.

This clone appeared once. This rearrangement joins TRBV7-2 to TRBJ1-2; D may be TRBD1 (5 bases). CDR1 is SGHTA, CDR2 FQGNSA, per germline. This CDR3 is built from 15 residues. V was trimmed by 6 bases and J by 8 bases, leaving 22 bases between them. CDR3 protein: CASSRGLPSMGGYTF. The CDR3 nucleotides are TGTGCCAGCAGTCGGGGACTGCCTTCTATGGGGGGCTACACCTTC.

The chain is built from TRBV5-4 and TRBJ2-7; 11 positions match TRBD2. Germline loops: CDR1 SGHNT, CDR2 YYREEE (reference sequence). CDR3 length: 15 residues. V lost 5 bases to trimming and J lost 2 bases; unmatched junction nucleotides: 6. CDR3 region: CASSPTSGVTYEQYF. In DNA form, the CDR3 reads TGTGCCAGCAGTCCGACTAGCGGGGTTACCTACGAGCAGTACTTC. Combining the CDR3 with reference TRBV5-4 and TRBJ2-7 gives the whole variable domain ETGVTQSPTHLIKTRGQQVTLRCSSQSGHNTVSWYQQALGQGPQFIFQYYREEENGRGNFPPRFSGLQFPNYSSELNVNALELDDSALYLCASSPTSGVTYEQYFGPGTRLTVT.

This clone was counted once. The rearrangement uses TRBV30 and TRBJ1-5; D gene ambiguous. The germline V and J ends were trimmed by 1 base and 7 bases, with 8 bases remaining between them. CDR3 length: 12 amino acids. Germline V gene data show CDR1 as GTSNPN and CDR2 as SVGIG (reference sequence). CDR3: CAWSDGGQPQHF. For the CDR3, the DNA is TGTGCCTGGAGTGACGGAGGGCAGCCCCAGCATTTT.